The following is a TCR beta chain sequence with its context. These data belong to a study of blood T cell repertoires in COVID-19. Overall study context: Donors in the United States, Italy and Spain gave samples during acute or convalescent COVID-19.

The CDR3 spans 15 residues. Trimming removed 4 bases at V and 0 bases at J, with 11 bases between. Germline values: CDR1 SGHTS, CDR2 YDEGEE. Libraries were prepared by immunoSEQ multiplex PCR; TCRdb keeps only in-frame clonotypes and omits some of them. The sample records fewer than 150,000 clones, 75% to 90% being singletons. This TCR was recovered from a woman aged 50 to 60 who had recovered from COVID-19. The V gene is TRBV5-8, the J gene TRBJ1-3; the D is unclear. The sequencing input was peripheral blood. CDR3 sequence (DNA): TGTGCCAGCAGCACGGGGAGGCACTCTGGAAACACCATATATTTT. Amino acids: CASSTGRHSGNTIYF.